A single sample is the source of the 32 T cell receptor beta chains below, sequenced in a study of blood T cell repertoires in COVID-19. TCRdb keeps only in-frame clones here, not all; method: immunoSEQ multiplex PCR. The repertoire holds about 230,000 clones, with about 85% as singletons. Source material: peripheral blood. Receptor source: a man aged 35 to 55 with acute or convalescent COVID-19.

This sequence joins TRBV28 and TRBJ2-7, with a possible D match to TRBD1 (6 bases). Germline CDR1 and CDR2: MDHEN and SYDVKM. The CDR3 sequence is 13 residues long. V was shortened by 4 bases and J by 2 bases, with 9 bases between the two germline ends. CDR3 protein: CASSSGTPYEQYF. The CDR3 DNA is TGTGCCAGCAGTTCCGGGACACCCTACGAGCAGTACTTC.

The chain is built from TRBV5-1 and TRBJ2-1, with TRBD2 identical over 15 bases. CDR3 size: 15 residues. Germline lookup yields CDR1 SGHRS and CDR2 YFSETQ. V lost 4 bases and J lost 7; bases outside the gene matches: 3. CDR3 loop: CASSPGTSGGNEQFF. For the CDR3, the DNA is TGCGCCAGCAGCCCCGGGACTAGCGGGGGGAATGAGCAGTTCTTC.

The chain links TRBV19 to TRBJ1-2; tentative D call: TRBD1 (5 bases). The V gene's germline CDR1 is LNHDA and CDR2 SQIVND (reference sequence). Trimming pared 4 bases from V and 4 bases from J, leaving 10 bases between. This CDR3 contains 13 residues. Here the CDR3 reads CASSSPQGYGYTF. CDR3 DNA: TGTGCCAGTAGTAGCCCGCAGGGCTATGGCTACACCTTC.

The CDR3 loop reads CASSLLTGGNEGATEAFF. CDR3 nucleotide sequence: TGTGCCAGCTCACTACTGACAGGGGGAAATGAGGGTGCTACTGAAGCTTTCTTT. The chain is built from TRBV18 and TRBJ1-1; 9 bases are shared with TRBD1. Trimming removed 4 bases from V and 5 bases from J; junction bases left unmatched: 17. From germline, CDR1 is KGHSH and CDR2 LQKENI. This CDR3 comprises 18 residues.

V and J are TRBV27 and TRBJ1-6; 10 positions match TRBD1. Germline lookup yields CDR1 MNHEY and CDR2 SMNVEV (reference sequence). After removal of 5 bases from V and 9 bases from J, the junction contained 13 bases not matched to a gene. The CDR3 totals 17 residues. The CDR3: CASSGRQGARASSPLHF. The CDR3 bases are TGTGCCAGCAGTGGCCGACAGGGGGCGAGGGCGAGTTCACCCCTCCACTTT.

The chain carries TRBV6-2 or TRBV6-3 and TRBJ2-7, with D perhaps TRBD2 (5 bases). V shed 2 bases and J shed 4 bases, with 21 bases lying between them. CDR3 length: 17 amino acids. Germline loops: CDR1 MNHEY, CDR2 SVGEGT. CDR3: CASSYTTGSGGMYEQYF. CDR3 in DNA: TGTGCCAGCAGTTACACCACGGGGAGCGGTGGGATGTACGAGCAGTACTTC.

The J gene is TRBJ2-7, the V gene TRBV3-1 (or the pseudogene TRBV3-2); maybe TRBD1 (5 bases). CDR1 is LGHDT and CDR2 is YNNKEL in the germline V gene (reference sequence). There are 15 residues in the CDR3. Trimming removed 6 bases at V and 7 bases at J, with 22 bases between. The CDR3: CASSPVLFSGPEQYF. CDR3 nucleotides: TGTGCCAGCAGTCCCGTTTTATTTTCAGGGCCTGAGCAGTACTTC.

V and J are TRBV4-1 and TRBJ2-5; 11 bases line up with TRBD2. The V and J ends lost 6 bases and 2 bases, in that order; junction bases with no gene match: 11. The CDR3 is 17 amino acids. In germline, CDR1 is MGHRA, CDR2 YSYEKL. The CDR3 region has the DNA TGCGCCAGCAGTACCTTTAGACTAGCGGGGAAGCAAGAGACCCAGTACTTC. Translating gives CASSTFRLAGKQETQYF.

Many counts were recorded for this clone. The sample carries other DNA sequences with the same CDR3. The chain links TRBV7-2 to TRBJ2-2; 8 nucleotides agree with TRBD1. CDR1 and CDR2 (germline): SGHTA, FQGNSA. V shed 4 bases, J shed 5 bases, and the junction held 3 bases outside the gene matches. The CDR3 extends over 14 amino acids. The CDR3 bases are TGTGCCAGCAGCTCACGACAGGGGACCGGGGAGCTGTTTTTT. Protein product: CASSSRQGTGELFF.

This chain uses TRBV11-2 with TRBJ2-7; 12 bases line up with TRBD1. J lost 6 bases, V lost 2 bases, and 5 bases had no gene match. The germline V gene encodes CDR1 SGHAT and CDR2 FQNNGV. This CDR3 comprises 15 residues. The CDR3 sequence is CASSLFGTGGFEQYF. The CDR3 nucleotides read TGTGCCAGCAGCTTATTTGGGACAGGGGGCTTCGAGCAGTACTTC.

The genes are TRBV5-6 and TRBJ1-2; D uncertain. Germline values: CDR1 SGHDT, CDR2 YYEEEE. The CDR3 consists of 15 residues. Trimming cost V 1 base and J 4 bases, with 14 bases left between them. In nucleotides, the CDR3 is TGTGCCAGCAGCTTGATATCTAGGGAGTCCTATGGCTACACCTTC. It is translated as CASSLISRESYGYTF.

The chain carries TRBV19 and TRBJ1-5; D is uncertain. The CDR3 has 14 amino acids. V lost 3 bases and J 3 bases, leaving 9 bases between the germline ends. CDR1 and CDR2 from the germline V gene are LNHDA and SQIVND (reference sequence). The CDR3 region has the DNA TGTGCCAGTAGTATCAGGCAGATCAATCAGCCCCAGCATTTT. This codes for CASSIRQINQPQHF.

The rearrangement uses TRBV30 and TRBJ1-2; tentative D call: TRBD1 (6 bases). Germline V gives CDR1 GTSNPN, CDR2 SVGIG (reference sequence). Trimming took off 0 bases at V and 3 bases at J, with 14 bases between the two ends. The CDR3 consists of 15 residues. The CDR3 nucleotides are TGTGCCTGGAGTGTACTCAGGGGATGGGACTATGGCTACACCTTC. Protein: CAWSVLRGWDYGYTF. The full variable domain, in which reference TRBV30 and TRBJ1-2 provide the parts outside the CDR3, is SQTIHQWPATLVQPVGSPLSLECTVEGTSNPNLYWYRQAAGRGLQLLFYSVGIGQISSEVPQNLSASRPQDRQFILSSKKLLLSDSGFYLCAWSVLRGWDYGYTFGSGTRLTVV.

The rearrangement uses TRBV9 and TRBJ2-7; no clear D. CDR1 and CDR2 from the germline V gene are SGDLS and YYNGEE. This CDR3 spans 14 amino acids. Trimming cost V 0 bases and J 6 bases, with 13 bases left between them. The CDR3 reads CASSVGSLSIEQYF. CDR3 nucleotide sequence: TGTGCCAGCAGCGTAGGTAGTCTCTCGATCGAGCAGTACTTC.

The CDR3 loop is CASSPGTAHQPQHF. The CDR3 DNA reads TGTGCCAGCAGCCCCGGGACAGCTCATCAGCCCCAGCATTTT. The chain links TRBV3-1 (or the pseudogene TRBV3-2) to TRBJ1-5, with 7 positions matching TRBD1. The CDR3 consists of 14 residues. Germline loops: CDR1 LGHDT, CDR2 YNNKEL (reference sequence). V dropped 4 bases and J dropped 5; count of bases not matched to a gene: 5.

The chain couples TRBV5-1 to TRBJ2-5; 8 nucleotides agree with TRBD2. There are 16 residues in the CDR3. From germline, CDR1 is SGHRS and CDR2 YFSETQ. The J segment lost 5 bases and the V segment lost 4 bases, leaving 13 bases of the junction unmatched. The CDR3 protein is CASSERGGASGETQYF. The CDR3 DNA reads TGCGCCAGCAGCGAAAGAGGTGGGGCTAGCGGGGAGACCCAGTACTTC.

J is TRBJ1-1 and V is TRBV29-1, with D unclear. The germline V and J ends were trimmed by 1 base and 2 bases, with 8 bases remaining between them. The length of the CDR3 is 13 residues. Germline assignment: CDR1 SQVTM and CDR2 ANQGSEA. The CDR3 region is CSVEGQINTEAFF. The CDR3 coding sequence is TGCAGCGTTGAAGGACAAATCAACACTGAAGCTTTCTTT.

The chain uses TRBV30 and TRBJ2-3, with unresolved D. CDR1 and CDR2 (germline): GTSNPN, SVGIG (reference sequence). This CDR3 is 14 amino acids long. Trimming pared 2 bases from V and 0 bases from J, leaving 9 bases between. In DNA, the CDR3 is TGTGCCTGGAGTCTAGGTCCTAGCACAGATACGCAGTATTTT. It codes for CAWSLGPSTDTQYF.

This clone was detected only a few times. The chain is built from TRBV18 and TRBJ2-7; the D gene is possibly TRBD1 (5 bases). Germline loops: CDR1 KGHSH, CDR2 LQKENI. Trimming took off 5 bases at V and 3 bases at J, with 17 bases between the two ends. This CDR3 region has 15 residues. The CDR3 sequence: CASSRGDRLYYEQYF. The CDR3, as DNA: TGTGCCAGCTCAAGAGGCGACAGACTTTACTACGAGCAGTACTTC.

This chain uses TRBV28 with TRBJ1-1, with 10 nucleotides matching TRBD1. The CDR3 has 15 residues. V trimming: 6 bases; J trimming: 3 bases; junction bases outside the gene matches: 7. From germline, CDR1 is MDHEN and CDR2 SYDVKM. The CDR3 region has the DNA TGTGCCAGCAGCCGCCGACAGGGGGCGTACACTGAAGCTTTCTTT. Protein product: CASSRRQGAYTEAFF. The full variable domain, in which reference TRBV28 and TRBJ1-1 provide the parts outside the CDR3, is DVKVTQSSRYLVKRTGEKVFLECVQDMDHENMFWYRQDPGLGLRLIYFSYDVKMKEKGDIPEGYSVSREKKERFSLILESASTNQTSMYLCASSRRQGAYTEAFFGQGTRLTVV.

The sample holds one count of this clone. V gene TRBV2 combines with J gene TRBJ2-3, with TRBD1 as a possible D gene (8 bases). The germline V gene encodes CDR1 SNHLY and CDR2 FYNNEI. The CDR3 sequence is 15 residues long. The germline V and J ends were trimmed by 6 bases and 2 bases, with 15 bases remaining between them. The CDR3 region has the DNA TGTGCCAGCAGCTACAGGGGGGGCCTCACAGATACGCAGTATTTT. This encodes CASSYRGGLTDTQYF. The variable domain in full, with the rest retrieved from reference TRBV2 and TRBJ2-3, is EPEVTQTPSHQVTQMGQEVILRCVPISNHLYFYWYRQILGQKVEFLVSFYNNEISEKSEIFDDQFSVERPDGSNFTLKIRSTKLEDSAMYFCASSYRGGLTDTQYFGPGTRLTVL.

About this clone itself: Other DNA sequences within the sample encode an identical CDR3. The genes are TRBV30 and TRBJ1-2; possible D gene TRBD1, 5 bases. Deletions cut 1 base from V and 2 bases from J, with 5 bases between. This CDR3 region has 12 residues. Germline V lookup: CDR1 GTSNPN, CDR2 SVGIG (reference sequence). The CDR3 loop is CAWSAGNYGYTF. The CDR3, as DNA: TGTGCCTGGAGTGCAGGGAACTATGGCTACACCTTC.

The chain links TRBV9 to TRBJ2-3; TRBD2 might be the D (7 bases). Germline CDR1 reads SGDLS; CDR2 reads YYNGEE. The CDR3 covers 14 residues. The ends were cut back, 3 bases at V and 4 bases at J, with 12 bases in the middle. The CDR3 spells CASSEGGRADTQYF. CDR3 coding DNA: TGTGCCAGCAGCGAGGGGGGGCGGGCAGATACGCAGTATTTT.

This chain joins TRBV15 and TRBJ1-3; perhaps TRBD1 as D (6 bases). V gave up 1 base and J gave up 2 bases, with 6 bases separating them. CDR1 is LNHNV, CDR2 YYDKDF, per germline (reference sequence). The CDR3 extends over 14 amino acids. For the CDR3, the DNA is TGTGCCACCAGCAGAGCAGGGGCTGGAAACACCATATATTTT. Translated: CATSRAGAGNTIYF.

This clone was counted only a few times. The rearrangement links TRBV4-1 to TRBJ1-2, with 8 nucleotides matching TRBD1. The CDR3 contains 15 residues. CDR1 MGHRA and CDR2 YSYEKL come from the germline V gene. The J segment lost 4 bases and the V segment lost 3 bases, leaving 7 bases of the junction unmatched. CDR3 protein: CASSHTDREGYGYTF. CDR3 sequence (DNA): TGCGCCAGCAGCCACACGGACAGGGAGGGCTATGGCTACACCTTC.

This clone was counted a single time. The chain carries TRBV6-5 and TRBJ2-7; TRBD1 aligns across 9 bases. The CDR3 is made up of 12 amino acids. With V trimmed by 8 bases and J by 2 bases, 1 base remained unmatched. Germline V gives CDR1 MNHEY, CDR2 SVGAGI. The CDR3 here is CASRTGAYEQYF. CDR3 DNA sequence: TGTGCCAGCCGGACAGGGGCCTACGAGCAGTACTTC.

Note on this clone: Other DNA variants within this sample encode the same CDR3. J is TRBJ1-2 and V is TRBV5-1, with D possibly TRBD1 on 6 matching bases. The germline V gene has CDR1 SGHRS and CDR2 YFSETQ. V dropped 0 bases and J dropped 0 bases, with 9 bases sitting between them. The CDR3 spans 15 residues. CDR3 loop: CASSLDGQPNYGYTF. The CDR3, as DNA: TGCGCCAGCAGCTTGGACGGACAGCCTAACTATGGCTACACCTTC.

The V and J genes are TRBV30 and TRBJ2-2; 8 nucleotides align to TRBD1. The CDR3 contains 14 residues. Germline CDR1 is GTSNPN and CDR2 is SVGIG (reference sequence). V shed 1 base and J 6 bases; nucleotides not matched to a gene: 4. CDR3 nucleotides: TGTGCCTGGAGTGGCGGACAGGGATCCGGGGAGCTGTTTTTT. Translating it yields CAWSGGQGSGELFF. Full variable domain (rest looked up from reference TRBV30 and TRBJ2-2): SQTIHQWPATLVQPVGSPLSLECTVEGTSNPNLYWYRQAAGRGLQLLFYSVGIGQISSEVPQNLSASRPQDRQFILSSKKLLLSDSGFYLCAWSGGQGSGELFFGEGSRLTVL.

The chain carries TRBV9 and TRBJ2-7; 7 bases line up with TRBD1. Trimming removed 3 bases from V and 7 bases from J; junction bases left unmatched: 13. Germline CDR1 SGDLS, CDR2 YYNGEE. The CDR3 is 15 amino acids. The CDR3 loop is CASSASGQPTGEQYF. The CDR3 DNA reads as TGTGCCAGCAGCGCCTCGGGACAGCCGACGGGGGAGCAGTACTTC.

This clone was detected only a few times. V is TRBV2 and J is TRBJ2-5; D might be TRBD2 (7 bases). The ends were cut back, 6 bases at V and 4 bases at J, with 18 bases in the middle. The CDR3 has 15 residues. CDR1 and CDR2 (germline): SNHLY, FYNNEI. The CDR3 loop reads CASRTAPGGPETQYF. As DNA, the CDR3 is TGTGCCAGCAGAACCGCTCCCGGGGGGCCAGAGACCCAGTACTTC.

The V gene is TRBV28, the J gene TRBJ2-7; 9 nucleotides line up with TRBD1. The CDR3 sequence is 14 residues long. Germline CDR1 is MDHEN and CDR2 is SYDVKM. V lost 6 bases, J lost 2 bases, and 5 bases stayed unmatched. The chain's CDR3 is CASRAGTGTYEQYF. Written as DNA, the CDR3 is TGTGCCAGCAGGGCCGGGACAGGGACCTACGAGCAGTACTTC.

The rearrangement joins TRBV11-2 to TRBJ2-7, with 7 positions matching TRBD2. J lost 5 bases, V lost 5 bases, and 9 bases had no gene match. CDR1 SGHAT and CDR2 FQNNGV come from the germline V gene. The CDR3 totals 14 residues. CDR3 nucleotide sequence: TGTGCCAGCAGCACAACTAGCGAGCGGGACGAGCAGTACTTC. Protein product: CASSTTSERDEQYF. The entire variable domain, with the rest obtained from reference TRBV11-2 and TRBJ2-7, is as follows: EAGVAQSPRYKIIEKRQSVAFWCNPISGHATLYWYQQILGQGPKLLIQFQNNGVVDDSQLPKDRFSAERLKGVDSTLKIQPAKLEDSAVYLCASSTTSERDEQYFGPGTRLTVT.